The 12 T cell receptor beta chains given below trace back to one sample, sequenced in a study of blood T cell repertoires in COVID-19. TCRdb's copy holds only in-frame clones and misses some; the assay was immunoSEQ multiplex PCR. The sample holds about 230,000 clones, approximately 80% seen once. Sample: peripheral blood. The receptor set was obtained from a woman aged 40 to 49 who had recovered from COVID-19.

Only one count was recorded for this clone. The chain uses TRBV11-3 and TRBJ2-1; the match to TRBD2 covers 10 bases. J was trimmed by 10 bases and V by 4 bases; bases with no gene match: 7. CDR3 size: 14 residues. Looked up from germline, CDR1 is SGHNT and CDR2 is YENEEA. The CDR3 DNA reads as TGTGCCAGCAGCTCCCGGACTAGCGGAGAGGAGCAGTTCTTC. Protein: CASSSRTSGEEQFF.

This clone was counted a few times. The V and J genes are TRBV27 and TRBJ2-7, with D perhaps matching TRBD2 (6 bases). CDR1 is MNHEY and CDR2 is SMNVEV in the germline V gene (reference sequence). The CDR3 is 12 amino acids. The V gene lost 6 bases and the J gene lost 0 bases, with 6 bases spanning the gap. The CDR3 spells CASRGLSYEQYF. CDR3 in DNA: TGTGCCAGCAGGGGACTCTCCTACGAGCAGTACTTC.

The chain has TRBV11-2 and TRBJ1-6; D might be TRBD1 (6 bases). CDR3 length equals 16 residues. Trimming stripped 2 bases from V and 9 bases from J, with 17 bases between. Germline CDR1 SGHAT, CDR2 FQNNGV. The CDR3 loop reads CASSLIKGESGSPLHF. CDR3 coding DNA: TGTGCCAGCAGCTTAATTAAGGGGGAATCCGGTTCACCCCTCCACTTT.

There are a few counts of this clone. The chain employs TRBV6-6 and TRBJ1-1; no definite D call. CDR1 MNHNY and CDR2 SVGAGI come from the germline V gene (reference sequence). Trimming stripped 7 bases from V and 2 bases from J, with 14 bases between. The CDR3 consists of 14 residues. Here the CDR3 DNA reads TGTGCCAGCATGTTAGCTGTCCCCAACACTGAAGCTTTCTTT. It codes for CASMLAVPNTEAFF.

This clone occurred a few times. The chain links TRBV19 to TRBJ1-1; 9 nucleotides agree with TRBD1. V lost 3 bases, J lost 0 bases, and 8 bases stayed unmatched. Germline V CDR1 and CDR2: LNHDA, SQIVND (reference sequence). This CDR3 spans 17 amino acids. CDR3 bases: TGTGCCAGTAGTATTAGTGGGGACAGGGTGGTGAACACTGAAGCTTTCTTT. Translating it yields CASSISGDRVVNTEAFF.

The J gene is TRBJ2-2, the V gene TRBV6-5, with TRBD1 matching 7 bases. V lost 2 bases, J lost 4 bases, and 1 base stayed unmatched. Looked up from germline, CDR1 is MNHEY and CDR2 is SVGAGI. The CDR3 runs to 14 residues. The chain's CDR3 is CASSYGTATGELFF. The CDR3 region has the DNA TGTGCCAGCAGTTACGGGACAGCCACCGGGGAGCTGTTTTTT.

This clone was recorded once. The chain recombines TRBV28 with TRBJ2-7, with a weak D call TRBD2 (6 bases). This CDR3 region has 14 residues. The germline V and J ends were trimmed by 6 bases and 5 bases, with 17 bases remaining between them. Germline V gene data show CDR1 as MDHEN and CDR2 as SYDVKM. CDR3 loop: CASRAPGLFHEQYF. Written as DNA, the CDR3 is TGTGCCAGCAGGGCGCCGGGACTGTTCCACGAGCAGTACTTC.

The sample holds one count of this clone. V is TRBV10-3 and J is TRBJ2-5; 9 bases fit TRBD2. Trimming removed 11 bases from V and 2 bases from J; junction bases left unmatched: 9. The CDR3 consists of 14 residues. Germline CDR1 ENHRY, CDR2 SYGVKD. This CDR3 is CASRASGVQETQYF. Here the CDR3 DNA reads TGTGCCTCCCGAGCTAGCGGGGTACAAGAGACCCAGTACTTC.

This clone was seen only a few times. The chain has TRBV6-2 or TRBV6-3 and TRBJ1-2; D unresolved. Germline CDR1 MNHEY, CDR2 SVGEGT. The CDR3 totals 14 residues. Between the trimmed V and J ends, which lost 0 bases and 5 bases, there was a span of 10 bases. The CDR3 DNA reads TGTGCCAGCAGTTACTCGGCAGGCCTATATGGCTACACCTTC. This translates into CASSYSAGLYGYTF.

V and J are TRBV14 and TRBJ2-3; D is ambiguous. The CDR3 runs to 12 residues. CDR1 is SGHDN, CDR2 FVKESK, per germline. Trimming cost V 5 bases and J 4 bases, with 7 bases left between them. CDR3 sequence reads: CASSTTPDTQYF. The CDR3 DNA sequence: TGTGCCAGCAGCACAACCCCAGATACGCAGTATTTT.

This clone appeared a single time. V is TRBV11-2 and J is TRBJ2-6, with D possibly matching TRBD1 (5 bases). The CDR3 spans 19 residues. Germline V lookup: CDR1 SGHAT, CDR2 FQNNGV. Trimming removed 0 bases at V and 2 bases at J, with 17 bases between. The CDR3 sequence: CASSLDRGWGHPGANVLTF. CDR3 coding DNA: TGTGCCAGCAGCTTAGATAGGGGTTGGGGTCATCCTGGGGCCAACGTCCTGACTTTC.

The chain is built from TRBV3-1 (or the pseudogene TRBV3-2) and TRBJ2-7; a possible D gene is TRBD2 (6 bases). The length of the CDR3 is 13 residues. Germline V gene sequence: CDR1 LGHDT, CDR2 YNNKEL (reference sequence). V was clipped by 4 bases and J by 7 bases, with 14 bases between them. CDR3 in DNA: TGTGCCAGCAGCCCGGGAGTAGGGCAAGAGCAGTACTTC. Translated: CASSPGVGQEQYF.